The clone carrying this T cell receptor beta chain was seen a single time. Generated by immunoSEQ multiplex PCR, the TCRdb table keeps only in-frame clones and is missing some. The table lists fewer than 30,000 clones, around 90% of them singletons, with roughly 1.1% in the top ten. This entry comes from a study of T cells in localized non-small cell lung cancer. CDR1 SGHNT and CDR2 YYREEE come from the germline V gene (reference sequence). Trimming removed 3 bases at V and 1 base at J, with 13 bases between. This CDR3 spans 15 amino acids. The material was peripheral blood, obtained before any cancer treatment. The chain recombines TRBV5-4 with TRBJ1-1; D perhaps matches TRBD1 (5 bases). The source is a woman aged 40 to 75 with stage I lung adenocarcinoma. The CDR3 bases are TGTGCCAGCAGCTGGGGCGGGTATGCGAACACTGAAGCTTTCTTT. Translation gives CASSWGGYANTEAFF.